The 24 T cell receptor beta chains listed next were all sequenced from one sample in a study of Graves' ophthalmopathy and Graves' hyperthyroidism. Amplification from RNA transcripts yielded the TCR beta CDR3 regions. First-round RT-PCR relied on HTBI primers, and a second-round multiplex PCR came next. TCRdb redid the calling of the multiplex PCR reads with MiXCR, one entry per CDR3 protein. The sample gives about 220,000 distinct CDR3 sequences, 20% to 25% of which show up once; roughly 44% is in the top ten. Material: peripheral blood. These receptors were taken from a woman between 45 and 65 years old with Graves' ophthalmopathy.

In this sample, this clonotype turned up many times. V gene TRBV6-5 combines with J gene TRBJ1-5; 7 nucleotides agree with TRBD1. Germline CDR1 is MNHEY and CDR2 is SVGAGI. The CDR3 extends over 13 amino acids. V lost 7 bases, J lost 5 bases, and 5 bases stayed unmatched. CDR3 amino acids: CASTGGLYQPQHF. DNA of the CDR3: TGTGCCAGCACAGGGGGTCTGTATCAGCCCCAGCATTTT.

The V gene is TRBV11-2, the J gene TRBJ1-6, with 9 positions matching TRBD1. After removal of 1 base from V and 7 bases from J, the junction contained 11 bases not matched to a gene. Germline V lookup: CDR1 SGHAT, CDR2 FQNNGV. There are 18 residues in the CDR3. This CDR3 is CASSLVGWDRVKNSPLHF. The CDR3 DNA reads TGTGCCAGCAGCTTAGTGGGGTGGGACAGGGTGAAAAATTCACCCCTCCACTTT.

This clonotype was detected many times. The chain couples TRBV19 to TRBJ1-5; D may be TRBD1 (5 bases). The germline gives CDR1 LNHDA, CDR2 SQIVND (reference sequence). The V and J ends lost 6 bases and 3 bases respectively, with 15 bases between them. The CDR3 extends over 15 amino acids. CDR3 sequence (DNA): TGTGCCAGTAGCTTAATAGAGGGGTACAATCAGCCCCAGCATTTT. Protein product: CASSLIEGYNQPQHF. Together with reference TRBV19 and TRBJ1-5, the CDR3 gives the full variable domain: DGGITQSPKYLFRKEGQNVTLSCEQNLNHDAMYWYRQDPGQGLRLIYYSQIVNDFQKGDIAEGYSVSREKKESFPLTVTSAQKNPTAFYLCASSLIEGYNQPQHFGDGTRLSIL.

This clonotype was seen ten or more times. CDR3 in DNA: TGTGCCAGCAGCCGAGGGGACGGCCGGTCTGGGGCCAACGTCCTGACTTTC. Residues: CASSRGDGRSGANVLTF. The chain couples TRBV11-1 to TRBJ2-6, with D possibly being TRBD1 or TRBD2 (5 bases each). The CDR3 runs 17 residues. Trimming took 5 bases from V and 1 from J, leaving 15 bases between them. Germline V gene data show CDR1 as SGHAT and CDR2 as FQDESV (reference sequence).

The chain employs TRBV6-5 and TRBJ1-2; D is perhaps TRBD1 (5 bases). This CDR3 region has 15 residues. CDR1 is MNHEY, CDR2 SVGAGI, per germline. V shed 0 bases and J shed 4 bases, with 12 bases lying between them. The CDR3 here is CASSYSGRTGYGYTF. The CDR3 DNA sequence: TGTGCCAGCAGTTACTCGGGGCGTACGGGCTATGGCTACACCTTC.

This clonotype was seen many times. The CDR3 DNA sequence: TGTGCCAGCAGGGACCTAACGGAGAATCAGCCCCAGCATTTT. Amino acid sequence: CASRDLTENQPQHF. The chain combines TRBV6-2 or TRBV6-3 with TRBJ1-5; D not resolved. The CDR3 runs to 14 residues. Germline V gene data show CDR1 as MNHEY and CDR2 as SVGEGT. Trimming took 6 bases from V and 4 from J, leaving 13 bases between them.

This clonotype was recorded at least ten times. The V and J genes are TRBV6-1 and TRBJ2-7, with TRBD2 matching over 10 bases. CDR3 length: 15 residues. Germline V gene sequence: CDR1 MNHNS, CDR2 SASEGT. V gave up 6 bases and J gave up 2 bases; unmatched junction bases: 7. The CDR3 is CASSHTSGVTYEQYF. The CDR3 bases are TGTGCCAGCAGCCATACTAGCGGGGTCACCTACGAGCAGTACTTC.

In this sample, this clonotype turned up many times. The chain has TRBV20-1 and TRBJ2-5, with 8 bases matching TRBD2. This CDR3 contains 15 residues. J was trimmed by 5 bases and V by 3 bases; bases with no gene match: 11. CDR1 and CDR2 from the germline V gene are DFQATT and SNEGSKA (reference sequence). The CDR3 spells CSASPGLVPGETQYF. The CDR3 coding sequence is TGCAGTGCTAGCCCGGGACTAGTACCGGGGGAGACCCAGTACTTC.

This clonotype was picked up many times. The chain links TRBV3-1 to TRBJ2-7; D not resolved. V was shortened by 1 base and J by 5 bases, with 12 bases between the two germline ends. The germline gives CDR1 LGHDT, CDR2 YNNKEL (reference sequence). The CDR3 covers 14 residues. In DNA, the CDR3 is TGTGCCAGCAGCCAAGGGGCTACACGGGACGAGCAGTACTTC. Its protein is CASSQGATRDEQYF.

This clonotype occurred many times. The V gene is TRBV7-3, the J gene TRBJ1-1, with D tentatively TRBD1 (5 bases). Germline CDR1 and CDR2: SGHTA and FQGTGA. V was pared by 3 bases and J by 6 bases, with 11 bases between. This CDR3 is built from 13 residues. CDR3 region: CASSFLRGSEAFF. The CDR3 DNA is TGTGCCAGCAGCTTCCTAAGGGGCTCTGAAGCTTTCTTT.

This clonotype was recorded at least ten times. The chain has TRBV4-2 and TRBJ1-5, with 10 bases identical to TRBD1. CDR1 and CDR2 from the germline V gene are LGHNA and YNFKEQ. V shed 4 bases, J shed 6 bases, and the junction held 21 bases outside the gene matches. This CDR3 has 20 amino acids. CDR3 coding DNA: TGTGCCAGCAGCCCCCCTCCCAGGGACAGGGGTCCTATGGGTCCTCAGCCCCAGCATTTT. This gives the protein CASSPPPRDRGPMGPQPQHF.

The sample holds many counts of this clonotype. The chain couples TRBV19 to TRBJ1-5; the D is unclear. The CDR3 runs to 13 residues. Germline CDR1 reads LNHDA; CDR2 reads SQIVND (reference sequence). Trimming pared 7 bases from V and 2 bases from J, leaving 9 bases between. The CDR3 loop is CASTPVGNQPQHF. In DNA, the CDR3 is TGTGCCAGTACCCCTGTTGGCAATCAGCCCCAGCATTTT.

This clonotype came up many times. An end of the junction differs from the germline gene, which may be a read error. The J gene is TRBJ2-5, the V gene TRBV7-8; D is perhaps TRBD2 (6 bases). Germline V CDR1 and CDR2: SGHVS, FQNEAQ. This CDR3 comprises 15 residues. CDR3 DNA sequence: TGTGCCAGCAGCCCCTATGTGGGAGGTCAAGGGACCCAGTACTTC. This gives the protein CASSPYVGGQGTQYF.

This clonotype occurred many times. In DNA form, the CDR3 reads TGTGCCAGCAGCCCGGCACAGCAGGATGGGGGGTACTACGAGCAGTACTTC. Amino acid sequence: CASSPAQQDGGYYEQYF. The J gene is TRBJ2-7, the V gene TRBV7-8, with D perhaps TRBD2 (6 bases). Trimming took 5 bases from V and 3 from J, leaving 23 bases between them. This CDR3 has 17 residues. Per germline, CDR1 SGHVS and CDR2 FQNEAQ.

This clonotype was detected ten times or more. V gene TRBV28 combines with J gene TRBJ1-1; maybe TRBD1 (5 bases). From germline, CDR1 is MDHEN and CDR2 SYDVKM. There are 16 residues in the CDR3. V was cut by 4 bases and J by 0 bases, with 15 bases left in between. DNA of the CDR3: TGTGCCAGCAGTTCCCCCCGGGGGGTTATGAACACTGAAGCTTTCTTT. Translation: CASSSPRGVMNTEAFF.

In its sample, this clonotype was seen many times. V gene TRBV20-1 combines with J gene TRBJ1-1; 7 nucleotides match TRBD1. The CDR3 runs 14 residues. V trimming: 4 bases; J trimming: 1 base; junction bases outside the gene matches: 6. CDR1 and CDR2 (germline): DFQATT, SNEGSKA (reference sequence). The DNA of the CDR3 is TGCAGTGCTAAGACGACAGGGACGAACACTGAAGCTTTCTTT. Translation: CSAKTTGTNTEAFF.

This clonotype was counted many times. V gene TRBV6-1 combines with J gene TRBJ1-3, with 8 positions matching TRBD1. The CDR3 covers 14 residues. V lost 6 bases and J lost 4; bases outside the gene matches: 5. The germline V gene encodes CDR1 MNHNS and CDR2 SASEGT. CDR3 residues: CASRDRDRGNTIYF. The CDR3 coding sequence is TGTGCCAGCAGGGACCGGGACAGGGGAAACACCATATATTTT.

A remark on this clonotype: This clone may be a read error of a much larger clone one base away. The rearrangement uses TRBV6-2 or TRBV6-3 and TRBJ2-6; no clear D. The germline CDR1 and CDR2 sequences are MNHEY and SVGEGT. The CDR3 loop spans 14 amino acids. The germline V and J ends were trimmed by 7 bases and 4 bases, with 11 bases remaining between them. CDR3 region: CASTRAVGANVLTF. CDR3 nucleotides: TGTGCCAGCACTCGCGCTGTCGGGGCCAACGTCCTGACTTTC.

This clonotype was recorded many times. The chain is built from TRBV5-1 and TRBJ2-5; D is undetermined. The CDR3 covers 15 residues. Germline CDR1 is SGHRS and CDR2 is YFSETQ. V lost 0 bases to trimming and J lost 5 bases, with 14 bases between them. CDR3 DNA sequence: TGCGCCAGCAGCTTGGGAACCTCGCAACGGGAGACCCAGTACTTC. The encoded protein is CASSLGTSQRETQYF. Complete variable domain (other parts from reference TRBV5-1 and TRBJ2-5): KAGVTQTPRYLIKTRGQQVTLSCSPISGHRSVSWYQQTPGQGLQFLFEYFSETQRNKGNFPGRFSGRQFSNSRSEMNVSTLELGDSALYLCASSLGTSQRETQYFGPGTRLLVL.

The chain links TRBV19 to TRBJ2-3; D possibly uses TRBD1 or TRBD2 (5 bases each). Per germline, CDR1 LNHDA and CDR2 SQIVND (reference sequence). Deletions cut 6 bases from V and 5 bases from J, with 18 bases between. The CDR3 is 15 residues long. CDR3 coding DNA: TGTGCCAGTAGGCCGGGACGGTATTTAATAGATACGCAGTATTTT. Its protein is CASRPGRYLIDTQYF.

This clonotype was recorded at least ten times. The CDR3 DNA is TGTGCCAGCAGTTCCCCCCTCGAGCAGTACTTC. Translated, it gives CASSSPLEQYF. This chain links TRBV12-3 or TRBV12-4 with TRBJ2-7; D unresolved. Trimming took off 4 bases at V and 6 bases at J, with 7 bases between the two ends. The CDR3 contains 11 residues.

The chain recombines TRBV18 with TRBJ2-4; 9 bases are a match to TRBD1. The CDR3 loop spans 17 amino acids. The V segment lost 2 bases and the J segment 8 bases; nucleotides outside the gene matches: 13. Germline lookup yields CDR1 KGHSH and CDR2 LQKENI. CDR3 in amino acids: CASSPYIQGTGKDIQYF. CDR3 coding DNA: TGTGCCAGCTCACCATACATCCAGGGGACAGGGAAGGACATTCAGTACTTC.

This clonotype was seen repeatedly, ten times or more. The chain couples TRBV12-3 or TRBV12-4 to TRBJ2-6; D is perhaps TRBD1 (7 bases). Deletions cut 8 bases from V and 0 bases from J, with 17 bases between. The CDR3 spans 17 residues. CDR3 residues: CASASPGGLSGANVLTF. The CDR3 DNA reads as TGTGCCAGCGCATCGCCAGGGGGGCTCTCTGGGGCCAACGTCCTGACTTTC.

This clonotype was picked up many times. The chain couples TRBV7-9 to TRBJ1-1, with D maybe TRBD1 (5 bases). The V and J ends lost 0 bases and 4 bases respectively, with 9 bases between them. This CDR3 contains 14 residues. The germline gives CDR1 SEHNR, CDR2 FQNEAQ (reference sequence). The CDR3, as DNA: TGTGCCAGCAGCTTAGCAGGTCAGGGCACTGAAGCTTTCTTT. Its protein is CASSLAGQGTEAFF.